This TCR beta chain was identified during a study of cytomegalovirus exposure and HLA in healthy donors. Study background: The study placed about 81% of its 350 to 400 genotyped donors in the Caucasian-associated ancestry cluster. Study findings and constraints: Because they were indistinguishable, some V segments, including TRBV6-2 and TRBV6-3, were excluded. Sequence variants that were highly shared formed a cluster that was likely a sequencing artifact.

Everyone who donated was a healthy bone marrow donor. J lost 11 bases, V lost 7 bases, and 15 bases had no gene match. Per germline, CDR1 MNHEY and CDR2 SVGAGI. CDR3 length equals 14 residues. With respect to this clone: As yet, its antigen is unknown.

PCR amplification relied on 60 Vbeta primers (plus 13 Jbeta primers). TCRdb keeps only in-frame clones here, not all; method: immunoSEQ multiplex PCR. The sample shows around 200,000 clones, 86% of them seen only once. The rearrangement uses TRBV6-5 and TRBJ2-5, with 8 nucleotides matching TRBD1. The TCR sequence derives from a woman aged 30 to 39 in good health and CMV-seronegative. Sequences were obtained from PBMCs. The DNA of the CDR3 is TGTGCCAGCACCCTACTCCAGACAGGGGAAGAGCAGTACTTC. Protein: CASTLLQTGEEQYF.